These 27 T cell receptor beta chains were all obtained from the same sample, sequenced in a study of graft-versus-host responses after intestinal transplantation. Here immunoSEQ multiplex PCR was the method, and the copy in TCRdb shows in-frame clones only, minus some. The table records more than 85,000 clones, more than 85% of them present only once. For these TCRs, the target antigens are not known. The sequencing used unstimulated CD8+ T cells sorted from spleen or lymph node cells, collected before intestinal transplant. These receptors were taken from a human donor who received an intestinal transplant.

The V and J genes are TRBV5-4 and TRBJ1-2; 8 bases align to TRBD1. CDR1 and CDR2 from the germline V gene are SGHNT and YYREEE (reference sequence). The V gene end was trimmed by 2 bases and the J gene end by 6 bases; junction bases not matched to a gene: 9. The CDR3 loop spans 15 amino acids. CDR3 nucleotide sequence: TGTGCCAGCAGCTTCCTGGACAGGGATTACGATGGCTACACCTTC. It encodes CASSFLDRDYDGYTF.

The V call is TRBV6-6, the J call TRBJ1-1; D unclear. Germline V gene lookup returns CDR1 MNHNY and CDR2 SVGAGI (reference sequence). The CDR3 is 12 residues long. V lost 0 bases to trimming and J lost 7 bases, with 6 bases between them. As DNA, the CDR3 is TGTGCCAGCAGTTACTCGGCGGGTGAAGCTTTCTTT. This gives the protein CASSYSAGEAFF.

CDR3 nucleotide sequence: TGTGCCAGCAGCGACGGGACAGGGCAGGGATTCTACGAGCAGTACTTC. Its protein product is CASSDGTGQGFYEQYF. This chain uses TRBV11-3 with TRBJ2-7, with 9 bases aligning to TRBD1. The CDR3 is 16 residues long. With 5 bases clipped from V and 3 bases from J, the junction kept 11 bases outside the gene matches. Germline lookup yields CDR1 SGHNT and CDR2 YENEEA.

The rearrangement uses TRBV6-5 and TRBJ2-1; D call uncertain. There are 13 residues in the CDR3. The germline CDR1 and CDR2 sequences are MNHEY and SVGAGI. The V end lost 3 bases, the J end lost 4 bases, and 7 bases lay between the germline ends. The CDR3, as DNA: TGTGCCAGCAGTTATGTTACATACAATGAGCAGTTCTTC. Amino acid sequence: CASSYVTYNEQFF.

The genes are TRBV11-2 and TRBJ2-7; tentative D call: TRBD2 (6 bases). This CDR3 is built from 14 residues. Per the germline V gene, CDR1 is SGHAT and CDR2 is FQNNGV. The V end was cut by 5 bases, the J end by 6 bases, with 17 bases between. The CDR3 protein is CASSAPGLRLEQYF. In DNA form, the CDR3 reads TGTGCCAGCAGCGCCCCGGGACTCCGCCTCGAGCAGTACTTC.

CDR3: CASSFPRTGTLPNTEAFF. The CDR3 DNA follows: TGTGCCAGCAGCTTCCCCAGGACAGGGACGCTTCCGAACACTGAAGCTTTCTTT. The chain joins TRBV11-2 to TRBJ1-1; 8 nucleotides line up with TRBD1. V shed 3 bases, J shed 1 base, and the junction held 13 bases outside the gene matches. Germline V CDR1 and CDR2: SGHAT, FQNNGV. The CDR3 covers 18 residues.

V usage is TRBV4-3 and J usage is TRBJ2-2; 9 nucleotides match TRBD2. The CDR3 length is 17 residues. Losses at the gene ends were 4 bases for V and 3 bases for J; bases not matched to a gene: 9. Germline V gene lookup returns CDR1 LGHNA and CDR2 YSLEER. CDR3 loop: CASSRDPSGTYTGELFF. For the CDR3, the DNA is TGCGCCAGCAGCCGCGACCCTAGCGGGACCTACACCGGGGAGCTGTTTTTT.

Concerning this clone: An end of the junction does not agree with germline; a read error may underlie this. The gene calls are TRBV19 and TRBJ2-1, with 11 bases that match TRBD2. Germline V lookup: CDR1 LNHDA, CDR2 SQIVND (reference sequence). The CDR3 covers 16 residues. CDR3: CVSSTLAGGLGNEQFF. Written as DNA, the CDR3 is TGTGTCAGTAGTACCTTAGCGGGGGGGTTAGGCAATGAGCAGTTCTTC.

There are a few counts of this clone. Here the CDR3 reads CASSIQGGNEKLFF. CDR3 nucleotide sequence: TGTGCCAGCAGCATCCAGGGAGGTAATGAAAAACTGTTTTTT. The chain joins TRBV5-4 to TRBJ1-4; D possibly corresponds to TRBD1 (5 bases). The CDR3 has 14 residues. The germline V and J ends were trimmed by 4 bases and 4 bases, with 11 bases remaining between them. CDR1 is SGHNT, CDR2 YYREEE, per germline (reference sequence).

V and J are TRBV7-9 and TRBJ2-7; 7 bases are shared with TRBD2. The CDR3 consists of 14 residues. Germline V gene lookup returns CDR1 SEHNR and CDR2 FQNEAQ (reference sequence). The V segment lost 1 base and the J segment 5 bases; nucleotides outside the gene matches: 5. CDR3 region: CASSLVGTNDEQYF. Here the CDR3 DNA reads TGTGCCAGCAGCTTAGTTGGGACTAATGACGAGCAGTACTTC.

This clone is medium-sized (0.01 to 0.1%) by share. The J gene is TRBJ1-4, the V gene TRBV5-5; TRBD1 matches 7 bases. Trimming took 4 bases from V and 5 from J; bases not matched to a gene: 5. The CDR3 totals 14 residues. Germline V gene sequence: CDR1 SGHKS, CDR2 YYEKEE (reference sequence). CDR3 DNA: TGTGCCAGCAGCGAGGGGACAGAGAATGAAAAACTGTTTTTT. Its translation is CASSEGTENEKLFF.

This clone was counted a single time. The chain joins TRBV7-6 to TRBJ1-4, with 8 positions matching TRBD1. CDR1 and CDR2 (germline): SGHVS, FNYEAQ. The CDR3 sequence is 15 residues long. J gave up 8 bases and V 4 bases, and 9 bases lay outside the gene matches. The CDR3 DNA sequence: TGTGCCAGCAGCTCAACCGGGACAGGTCTCGAAAAACTGTTTTTT. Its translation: CASSSTGTGLEKLFF.

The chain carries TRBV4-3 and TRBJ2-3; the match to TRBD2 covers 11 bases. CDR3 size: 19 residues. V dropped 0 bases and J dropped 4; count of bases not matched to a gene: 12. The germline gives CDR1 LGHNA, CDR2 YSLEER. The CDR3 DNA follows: TGCGCCAGCAGCCAAGACGACCTATTAGCGGGGGGGCGGTCAGATACGCAGTATTTT. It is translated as CASSQDDLLAGGRSDTQYF.

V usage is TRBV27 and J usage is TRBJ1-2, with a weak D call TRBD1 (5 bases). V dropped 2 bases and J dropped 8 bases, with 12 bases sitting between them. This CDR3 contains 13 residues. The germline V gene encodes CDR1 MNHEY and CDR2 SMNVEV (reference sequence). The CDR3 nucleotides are TGTGCCAGCAGTTTAGGGGGAGGTTCGGGCTACACCTTC. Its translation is CASSLGGGSGYTF.

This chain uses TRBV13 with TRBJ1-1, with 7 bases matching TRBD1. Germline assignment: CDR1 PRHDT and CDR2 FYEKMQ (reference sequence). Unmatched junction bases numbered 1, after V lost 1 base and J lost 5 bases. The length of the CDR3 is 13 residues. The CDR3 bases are TGTGCCAGCAGCTTAGCAGGGGGAACTGAAGCTTTCTTT. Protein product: CASSLAGGTEAFF.

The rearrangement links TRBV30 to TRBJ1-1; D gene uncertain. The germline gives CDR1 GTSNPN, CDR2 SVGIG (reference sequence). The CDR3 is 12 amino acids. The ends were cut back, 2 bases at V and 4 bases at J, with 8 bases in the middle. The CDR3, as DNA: TGTGCCTGGAGTTTCGGAGGCACTGAAGCTTTCTTT. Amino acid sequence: CAWSFGGTEAFF.

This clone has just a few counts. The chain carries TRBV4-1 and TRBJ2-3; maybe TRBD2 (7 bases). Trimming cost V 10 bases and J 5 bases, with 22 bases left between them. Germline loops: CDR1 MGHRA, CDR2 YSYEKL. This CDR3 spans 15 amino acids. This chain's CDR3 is CATNKGGEGQDTQYF. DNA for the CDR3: TGCGCCACCAACAAGGGGGGGGAGGGGCAAGATACGCAGTATTTT.

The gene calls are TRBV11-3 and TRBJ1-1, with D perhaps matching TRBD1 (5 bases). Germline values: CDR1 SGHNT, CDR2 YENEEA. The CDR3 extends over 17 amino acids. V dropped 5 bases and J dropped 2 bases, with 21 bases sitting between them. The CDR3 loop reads CASSPGHTEVLNTEAFF. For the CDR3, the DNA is TGTGCCAGCAGCCCCGGACACACCGAGGTGTTAAACACTGAAGCTTTCTTT.

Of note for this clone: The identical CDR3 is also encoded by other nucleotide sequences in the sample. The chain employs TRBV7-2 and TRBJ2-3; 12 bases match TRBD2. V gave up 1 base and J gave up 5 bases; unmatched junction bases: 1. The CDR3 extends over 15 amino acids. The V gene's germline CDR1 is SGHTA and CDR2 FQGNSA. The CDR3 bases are TGTGCCAGCAGCTTAGGGACTAGCGGGGTAGATACGCAGTATTTT. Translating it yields CASSLGTSGVDTQYF.

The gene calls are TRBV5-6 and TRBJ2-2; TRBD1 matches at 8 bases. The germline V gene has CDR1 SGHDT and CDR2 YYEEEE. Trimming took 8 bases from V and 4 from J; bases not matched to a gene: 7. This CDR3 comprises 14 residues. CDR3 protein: CASQTGVSTGELFF. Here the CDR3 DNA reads TGTGCCAGTCAGACAGGGGTTAGCACCGGGGAGCTGTTTTTT.

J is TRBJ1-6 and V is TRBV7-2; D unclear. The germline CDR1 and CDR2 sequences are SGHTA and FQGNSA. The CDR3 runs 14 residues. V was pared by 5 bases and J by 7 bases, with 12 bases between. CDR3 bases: TGTGCCAGCAGCCCCTATGGTCCCAATTCACCCCTCCACTTT. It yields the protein CASSPYGPNSPLHF.

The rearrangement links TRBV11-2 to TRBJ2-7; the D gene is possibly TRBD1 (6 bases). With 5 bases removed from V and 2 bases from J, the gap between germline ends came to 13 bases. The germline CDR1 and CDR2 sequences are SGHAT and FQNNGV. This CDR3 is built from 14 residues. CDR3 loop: CASSITGTTYEQYF. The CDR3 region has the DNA TGTGCCAGCAGCATAACCGGGACAACCTACGAGCAGTACTTC.

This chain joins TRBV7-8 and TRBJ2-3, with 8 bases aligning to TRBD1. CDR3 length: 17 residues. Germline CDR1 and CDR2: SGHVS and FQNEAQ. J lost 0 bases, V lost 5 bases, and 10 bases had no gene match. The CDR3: CASSPSQGARSTDTQYF. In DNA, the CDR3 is TGTGCCAGCAGCCCGTCGCAGGGGGCCCGAAGCACAGATACGCAGTATTTT.

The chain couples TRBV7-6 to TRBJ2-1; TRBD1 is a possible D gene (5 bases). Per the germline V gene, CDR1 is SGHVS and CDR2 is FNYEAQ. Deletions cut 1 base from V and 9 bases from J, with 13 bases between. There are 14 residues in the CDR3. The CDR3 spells CASSLDQGVGEQFF. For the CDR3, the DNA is TGTGCCAGCAGCTTAGATCAGGGTGTCGGTGAGCAGTTCTTC.

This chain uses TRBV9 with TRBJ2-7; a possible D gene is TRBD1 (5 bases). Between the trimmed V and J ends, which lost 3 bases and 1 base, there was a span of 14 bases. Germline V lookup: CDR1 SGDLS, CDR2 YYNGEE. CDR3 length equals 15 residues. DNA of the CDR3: TGTGCCAGCAGCGCAGGGCACGATCCTTCCTACGAGCAGTACTTC. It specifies CASSAGHDPSYEQYF.

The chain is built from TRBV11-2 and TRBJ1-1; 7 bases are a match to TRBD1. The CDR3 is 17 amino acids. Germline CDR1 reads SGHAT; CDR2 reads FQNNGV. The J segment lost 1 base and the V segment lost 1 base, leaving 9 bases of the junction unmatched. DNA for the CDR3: TGTGCCAGCAGCTTAGTATCCTGGGCAGGGGGGAACACTGAAGCTTTCTTT. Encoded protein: CASSLVSWAGGNTEAFF. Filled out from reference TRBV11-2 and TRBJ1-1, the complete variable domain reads EAGVAQSPRYKIIEKRQSVAFWCNPISGHATLYWYQQILGQGPKLLIQFQNNGVVDDSQLPKDRFSAERLKGVDSTLKIQPAKLEDSAVYLCASSLVSWAGGNTEAFFGQGTRLTVV.

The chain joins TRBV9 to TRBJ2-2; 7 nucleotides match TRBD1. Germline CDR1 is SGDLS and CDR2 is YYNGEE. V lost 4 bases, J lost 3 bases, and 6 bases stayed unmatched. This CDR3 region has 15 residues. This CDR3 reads CASSPTGADTGELFF. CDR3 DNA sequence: TGTGCCAGCAGCCCAACAGGGGCGGACACCGGGGAGCTGTTTTTT.